This note documents a single TCR beta chain sequence. The record originates from a study of blood T cell repertoires in COVID-19. The CDR3 covers 13 residues. The ends were cut back, 5 bases at V and 3 bases at J, with 10 bases in the middle. Germline V gives CDR1 LNHDA, CDR2 SQIVND (reference sequence). Per the study methods: The assay estimated nucleated cells by amplifying reference gene primers. This table comes from immunoSEQ multiplex PCR, and its TCRdb copy is limited to in-frame clones, with some not included. The V and J calls and clone size come from that table; D and trimming were worked out from the DNA. The sample yields fewer than 65,000 clones, about 91% seen once.

The TCR comes from a woman aged 55-70 years with active or convalescent COVID-19. What was sequenced was peripheral blood. The chain recombines TRBV19 with TRBJ1-1; D gene uncertain. The CDR3 DNA is TGTGCCAGTAGTCCCCAGTATCACACTGAAGCTTTCTTT. This sequence encodes CASSPQYHTEAFF.